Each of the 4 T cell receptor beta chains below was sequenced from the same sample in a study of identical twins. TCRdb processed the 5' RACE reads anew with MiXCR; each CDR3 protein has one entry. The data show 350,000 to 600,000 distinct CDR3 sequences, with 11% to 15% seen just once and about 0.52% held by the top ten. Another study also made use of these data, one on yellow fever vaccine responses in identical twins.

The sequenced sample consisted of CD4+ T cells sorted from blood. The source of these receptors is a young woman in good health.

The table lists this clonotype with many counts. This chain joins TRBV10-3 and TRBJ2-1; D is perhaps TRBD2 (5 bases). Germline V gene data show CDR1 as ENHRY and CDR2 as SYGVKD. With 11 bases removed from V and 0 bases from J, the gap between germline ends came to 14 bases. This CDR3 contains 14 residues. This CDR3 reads CAATTRSSYNEQFF. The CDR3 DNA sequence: TGTGCCGCGACTACTAGGAGCTCCTACAATGAGCAGTTCTTC.

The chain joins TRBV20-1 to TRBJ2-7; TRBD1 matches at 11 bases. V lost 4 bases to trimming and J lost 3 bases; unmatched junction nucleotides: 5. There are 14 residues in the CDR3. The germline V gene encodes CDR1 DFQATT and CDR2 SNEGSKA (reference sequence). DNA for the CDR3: TGCAGTGCTACCTCCGGGACAGGGGGCTACGAGCAGTACTTC. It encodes CSATSGTGGYEQYF.

The CDR3: CASSLGGTAAYGYTF. The CDR3 bases are TGTGCCAGCAGTTTAGGCGGGACGGCTGCCTATGGCTACACCTTC. The gene calls are TRBV12-3 or TRBV12-4 and TRBJ1-2, with D possibly TRBD1 on 5 matching bases. The CDR3 runs 15 residues. Deletions cut 1 base from V and 4 bases from J, with 13 bases between.

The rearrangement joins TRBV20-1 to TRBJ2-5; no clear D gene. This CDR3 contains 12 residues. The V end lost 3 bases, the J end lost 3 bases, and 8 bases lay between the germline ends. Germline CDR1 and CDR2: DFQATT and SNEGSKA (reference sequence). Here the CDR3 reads CSARFVEETQYF. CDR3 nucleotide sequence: TGCAGTGCTAGGTTCGTCGAAGAGACCCAGTACTTC.